This T cell receptor (beta chain) was sequenced for a study of spatial heterogeneity in lung cancer. Study at large: Bulk RNA-seq from matched material yielded a T cell module score that correlated strongly with TCR transcript counts in tumor regions.

Time point indicated: sample taken at primary tumor resection. Tumor, nontumor lung or frozen PBMC supplied whole RNA that was sequenced unsorted. Remarks on this clonotype: Its antigen remains unidentified. Little can be read into the size of this beta chain, an off-target read in a library designed for alpha chains.

TCRdb processed the 5' RACE reads anew with MiXCR; each CDR3 protein has one entry. The table records 7,500 to 10,000 distinct CDR3 sequences, approximately 50% of them present only once. The ends lost 4 bases at V and 3 bases at J; junction bases unmatched: 11. Germline CDR1 SGHAT, CDR2 FQNNGV. The CDR3 has 16 residues. Study-level findings and limits: Expanded intratumoral alpha and beta TCR counts tracked tumor mutation counts.

This chain links TRBV11-2 with TRBJ2-7; 8 nucleotides align to TRBD1. This clonotype was obtained from a female donor with early-stage non-small cell lung cancer. The starting material was lung tumor tissue, obtained at surgery. The CDR3, as DNA: TGTGCCAGCAGCTCTTTCTGGGACAGGCTCGACTACGAGCAGTACTTC. Protein product: CASSSFWDRLDYEQYF. The entire variable domain, with the rest obtained from reference TRBV11-2 and TRBJ2-7, is as follows: EAGVAQSPRYKIIEKRQSVAFWCNPISGHATLYWYQQILGQGPKLLIQFQNNGVVDDSQLPKDRFSAERLKGVDSTLKIQPAKLEDSAVYLCASSSFWDRLDYEQYFGPGTRLTVT.